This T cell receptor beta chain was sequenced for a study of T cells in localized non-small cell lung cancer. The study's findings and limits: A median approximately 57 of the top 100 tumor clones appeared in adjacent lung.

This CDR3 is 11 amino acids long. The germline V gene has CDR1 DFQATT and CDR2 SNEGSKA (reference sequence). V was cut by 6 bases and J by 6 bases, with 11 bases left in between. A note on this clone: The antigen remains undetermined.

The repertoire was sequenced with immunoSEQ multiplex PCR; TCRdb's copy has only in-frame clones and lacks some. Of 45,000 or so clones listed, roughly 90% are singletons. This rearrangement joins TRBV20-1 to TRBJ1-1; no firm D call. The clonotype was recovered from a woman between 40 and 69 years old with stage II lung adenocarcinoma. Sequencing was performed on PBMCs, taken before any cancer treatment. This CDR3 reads CSAARVAEAFF. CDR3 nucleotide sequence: TGCAGTGCGGCGAGGGTCGCTGAAGCTTTCTTT.